This T cell receptor (beta chain) was found in a study of OX40 agonist ivuxolimab in advanced cancers. Overall study: The eligibility criteria allowed prior anti-PD-1, anti-PD-L1 or anti-CTLA-4 therapy, and approximately 42% had some.

Concerning this clone: The antigen remains unidentified.

Clones were read by immunoSEQ multiplex PCR, and TCRdb kept only the in-frame ones, dropping some. The sample includes around 95,000 clones, 90% to 95% of them seen just once. The ends lost 6 bases at V and 3 bases at J; junction bases unmatched: 8. Germline-derived CDR1 and CDR2 are MNHNY and SVGAGI (reference sequence). The CDR3 is 15 residues long. Study observations and caveats: By week 6 at 0.1 to 3.0 mg/kg, blood CD4+ and CD8+ T cells had expanded clonally.

Samples of blood were obtained at baseline, on cycle 4 day 1, and on cycle 7 day 1. The sequencing here drew on CD4+ or CD8+ T cells sorted from blood, taken in a trial of the OX40 agonist ivuxolimab. The chain links TRBV6-6 to TRBJ2-1, with 7 bases fitting TRBD1. The clonotype originates from an adult with an advanced solid tumor such as melanoma, head and neck, liver or kidney cancer. CDR3 nucleotide sequence: TGTGCCAGCAGCGAGGGACAGTTATACTACAATGAGCAGTTCTTC. Translating gives CASSEGQLYYNEQFF.